Listed below are T cell receptor beta chains from one sample, sequenced in a study of STAT5B mutations in CD4+ large granular lymphocyte leukemia. The method was immunoSEQ multiplex PCR; TCRdb's version includes in-frame clones alone and lacks a portion of them. Found here are around 47,000 clones, about 80% of them singletons; the top ten hold more than 0.3%. Material for sequencing was CD4+ T cells from blood buffy coats. These receptors originate from a human donor in good health. Each CDR3 is given with its conserved first and last residue. The order of the fields is V gene, J gene, clone size, D gene, CDR3 protein, CDR3 DNA. A D gene is named only where the DNA matches it firmly. Expanded clones get a size class; other rows say once, few or many, or leave the size out.

TRBV5-4,TRBJ1-4,NA,NA,CASSQQGGVNEKLFF,TGTGCCAGCAGCCAGCAGGGAGGGGTTAATGAAAAACTGTTTTTT
TRBV28,TRBJ1-3,NA,NA,CATRRRGRNTIYF,TGTGCCACCCGGAGGAGGGGACGAAACACCATATATTTT
TRBV7-2,TRBJ2-7,NA,TRBD2,CASSLGRELLEQYF,TGTGCCAGCAGCTTAGGGCGGGAGTTGCTCGAGCAGTACTTC
TRBV5-1,TRBJ2-5,NA,NA,CASSWDVRETQYF,TGCGCCAGCAGCTGGGACGTCCGAGAGACCCAGTACTTC
TRBV7-2,TRBJ1-2,NA,TRBD1,CASSPQGADGYTF,TGTGCCAGCAGCCCCCAGGGGGCGGATGGCTACACCTTC
TRBV2,TRBJ2-3,NA,TRBD2,CASSERTSGRFDTQYF,TGTGCCAGCAGTGAAAGGACTAGCGGGAGGTTCGATACGCAGTATTTT
TRBV6-1,TRBJ1-5,few,TRBD1,CASSATGTGYFVSNQPQHF,TGTGCCAGCAGTGCCACCGGGACAGGGTATTTTGTTAGCAATCAGCCCCAGCATTTT
TRBV20-1,TRBJ2-2,few,NA,CSAWTAGELFF,TGCAGTGCCTGGACAGCCGGGGAGCTGTTTTTT
TRBV30,TRBJ1-5,few,TRBD1,CAWSVRQGNQPQHF,TGTGCCTGGAGTGTACGACAGGGTAATCAGCCCCAGCATTTT
TRBV27,TRBJ2-2,NA,NA,CASSLTTHNTGELFF,TGTGCCAGCAGTTTAACGACTCATAACACCGGGGAGCTGTTTTTT
TRBV5-1,TRBJ2-7,NA,TRBD1,CASSSGQGNEQYF,TGCGCCAGCAGCAGCGGACAGGGGAACGAGCAGTACTTC
TRBV7-8,TRBJ1-5,once,NA,CASSFWEGGNQPQHF,TGTGCCAGCAGCTTCTGGGAGGGCGGCAATCAGCCCCAGCATTTT
TRBV10-3,TRBJ1-3,NA,NA,CAISESGGSGNTIYF,TGTGCCATCAGTGAGTCAGGGGGATCTGGAAACACCATATATTTT
TRBV7-6,TRBJ1-5,few,NA,CASSLQENQPQHF,TGTGCCAGCAGCTTACAGGAAAATCAGCCCCAGCATTTT
TRBV11-3,TRBJ1-1,NA,NA,CASSLDSGKNTEAFF,TGTGCCAGCAGCTTAGACTCAGGGAAGAACACTGAAGCTTTCTTT
TRBV5-6,TRBJ1-4,NA,TRBD1,CASSVQGATNEKLFF,TGTGCCAGCAGCGTACAGGGGGCAACTAATGAAAAACTGTTTTTT
TRBV2,TRBJ2-7,NA,NA,CASRARHLPYEQYF,TGTGCCAGCAGGGCCCGACACCTCCCCTACGAGCAGTACTTC
TRBV7-3,TRBJ2-5,NA,NA,CASSRGAQETQYF,TGTGCCAGCAGCCGGGGGGCCCAAGAGACCCAGTACTTC
TRBV7-3,TRBJ2-3,NA,TRBD2,CASSLQRGGHTQYF,TGTGCCAGCAGCTTACAGCGGGGGGGCCATACGCAGTATTTT
TRBV28,TRBJ2-7,NA,NA,CASSLPGTTSKYF,TGTGCCAGCAGTTTACCCGGGACAACCAGCAAGTACTTC
TRBV11-3,TRBJ1-1,NA,NA,CASSWGLGEAFF,TGTGCCAGCAGCTGGGGGCTTGGTGAAGCTTTCTTT
TRBV11-3,TRBJ1-2,NA,NA,CASSIQGASNYGYTF,TGTGCCAGCAGCATCCAGGGCGCATCCAACTATGGCTACACCTTC
TRBV5-1,TRBJ2-4,once,TRBD1,CASSPTGGFSQNIQYF,TGCGCCAGCAGCCCGACAGGGGGTTTTAGCCAAAACATTCAGTACTTC
TRBV4-2,TRBJ2-5,NA,TRBD2,CASSQGLAGGPWIETQYF,TGTGCCAGCAGCCAGGGACTAGCGGGGGGGCCTTGGATCGAGACCCAGTACTTC
TRBV30,TRBJ2-1,NA,NA,CAWERRSSYNEQFF,TGTGCCTGGGAGAGGCGTAGCTCCTACAATGAGCAGTTCTTC
TRBV9,TRBJ1-2,NA,TRBD1,CASSQDRATYGYTF,TGTGCCAGCTCACAGGACAGGGCGACATATGGCTACACCTTC
TRBV7-9,TRBJ2-7,NA,NA,CASSVSGTGMGEQYF,TGTGCCAGCAGCGTTAGCGGGACAGGGATGGGCGAGCAGTACTTC
TRBV19,TRBJ2-1,NA,TRBD2,CASSPLAGGGNEQFF,TGTGCCAGTAGTCCCCTAGCGGGAGGGGGCAATGAGCAGTTCTTC
TRBV5-1,TRBJ2-1,NA,TRBD2,CASSSQPPSGGIFEQFF,TGCGCCAGCAGCAGCCAGCCTCCCAGCGGGGGAATATTTGAGCAGTTCTTC